The table lists the clone carrying this T cell receptor (beta chain) with many counts. Its antigen is not identified. This CDR3 is 11 amino acids long. Trimming took 6 bases from V and 2 from J, leaving 3 bases between them. The sample is drawn from a study of T cell repertoires in cytomegalovirus infection. The overall study: CMV infection and matching HLA type were both indicated by public TCR beta signatures. Points from the study as a whole: Carriage of CMV together with the relevant HLA was identifiable through cumulative public TCR beta family frequency. Clonotypes of TCR beta that were HLA-C-restricted and CMV-specific dominated the ex vivo response.

A single record per CDR3 protein comes from TCRdb applying MiXCR to the reads. The sample carries about 68,000 distinct CDR3 sequences, 20% to 25% recorded once. Sequencing was done on a sample of PBMCs, sequenced either directly or after in vitro stimulation (not recorded which). The genes are TRBV12-3 or TRBV12-4 and TRBJ2-3; the D is unclear. The clonotype was recovered from a human donor in good health (CMV status not recorded). Some clones in this sample may be carry-over from other donors' samples. The CDR3 loop reads CASSLTDTQYF. The DNA for the CDR3 is TGTGCCAGCAGCCTCACAGATACGCAGTATTTT.